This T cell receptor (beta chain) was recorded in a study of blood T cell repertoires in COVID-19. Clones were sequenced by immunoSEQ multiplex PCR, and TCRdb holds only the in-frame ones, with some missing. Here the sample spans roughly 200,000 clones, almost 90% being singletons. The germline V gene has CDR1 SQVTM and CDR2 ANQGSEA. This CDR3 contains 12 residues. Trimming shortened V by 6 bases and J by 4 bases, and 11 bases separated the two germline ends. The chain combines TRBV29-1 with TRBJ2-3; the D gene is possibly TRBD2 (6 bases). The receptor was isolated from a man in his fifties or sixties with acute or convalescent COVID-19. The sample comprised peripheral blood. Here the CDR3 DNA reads TGCAGCGTCCTGACTAGTTCAGATACGCAGTATTTT. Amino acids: CSVLTSSDTQYF.